This TCR beta chain was captured in a study of blood T cell repertoires in COVID-19. For the study at large: Specimens from acute and convalescent COVID-19 originated in the United States, Italy and Spain.

Original analysis: Reference gene primer amplification gave estimated nucleated cell counts. Generated by immunoSEQ multiplex PCR, the TCRdb table keeps only in-frame clones and is missing some. V, J and clone size are taken as reported in that table, and D and trimming were inferred from the DNA itself. The repertoire includes roughly 150,000 clones, about four fifths of them detected once, and approximately 2.6% sits in the top ten. CDR3 size: 16 residues. V was pared by 4 bases and J by 4 bases, with 19 bases between. From germline, CDR1 is SNHLY and CDR2 FYNNEI. The genes are TRBV2 and TRBJ1-2; weak D call: TRBD1 (6 bases). Sequencing input: peripheral blood. The sequence derives from a woman of 80 years or more with COVID-19, enrolled during active disease. CDR3 sequence (DNA): TGTGCCAGCAGTGGTCCTAAACCTACAGGGATCTATGGCTACACCTTC. Translation: CASSGPKPTGIYGYTF.